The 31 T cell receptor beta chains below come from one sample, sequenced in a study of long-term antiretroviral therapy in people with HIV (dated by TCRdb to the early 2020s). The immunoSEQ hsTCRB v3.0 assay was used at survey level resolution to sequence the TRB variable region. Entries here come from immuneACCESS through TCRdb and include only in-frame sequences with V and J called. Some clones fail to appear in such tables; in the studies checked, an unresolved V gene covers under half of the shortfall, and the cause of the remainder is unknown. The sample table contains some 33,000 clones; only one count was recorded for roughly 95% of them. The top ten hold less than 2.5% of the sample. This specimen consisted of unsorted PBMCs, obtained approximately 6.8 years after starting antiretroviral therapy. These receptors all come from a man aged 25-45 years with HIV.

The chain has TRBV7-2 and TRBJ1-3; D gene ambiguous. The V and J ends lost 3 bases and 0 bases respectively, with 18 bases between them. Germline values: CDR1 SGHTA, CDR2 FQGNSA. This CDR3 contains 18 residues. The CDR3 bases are TGTGCCAGCAGCTTCCGCGGAACCATCTCGGGCTCTGGAAACACCATATATTTT. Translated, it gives CASSFRGTISGSGNTIYF.

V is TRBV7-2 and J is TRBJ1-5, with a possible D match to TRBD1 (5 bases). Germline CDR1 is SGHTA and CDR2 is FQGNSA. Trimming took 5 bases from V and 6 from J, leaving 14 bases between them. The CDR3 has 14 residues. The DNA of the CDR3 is TGTGCCAGCAGCCAGGGCAGGTCGGGTCAGCCCCAGCATTTT. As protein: CASSQGRSGQPQHF.

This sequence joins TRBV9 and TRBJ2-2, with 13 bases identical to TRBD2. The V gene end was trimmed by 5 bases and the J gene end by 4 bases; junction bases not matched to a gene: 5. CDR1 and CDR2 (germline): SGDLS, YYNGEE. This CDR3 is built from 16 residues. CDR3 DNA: TGTGCCAGCAGTATACTAGCGGGGGGGCCCACCGGGGAGCTGTTTTTT. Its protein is CASSILAGGPTGELFF.

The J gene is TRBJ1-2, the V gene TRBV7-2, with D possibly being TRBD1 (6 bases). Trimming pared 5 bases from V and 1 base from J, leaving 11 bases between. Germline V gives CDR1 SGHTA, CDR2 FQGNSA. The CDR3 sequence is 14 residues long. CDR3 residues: CASSPGGLNYGYTF. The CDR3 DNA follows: TGTGCCAGCAGCCCCGGGGGCCTTAACTATGGCTACACCTTC.

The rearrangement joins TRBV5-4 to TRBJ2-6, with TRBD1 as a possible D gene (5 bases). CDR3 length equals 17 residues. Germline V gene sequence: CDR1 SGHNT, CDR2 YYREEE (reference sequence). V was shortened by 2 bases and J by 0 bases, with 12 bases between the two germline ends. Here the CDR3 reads CASSFSDSSSGANVLTF. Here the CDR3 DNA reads TGTGCCAGCAGCTTTTCTGACAGTAGCTCTGGGGCCAACGTCCTGACTTTC.

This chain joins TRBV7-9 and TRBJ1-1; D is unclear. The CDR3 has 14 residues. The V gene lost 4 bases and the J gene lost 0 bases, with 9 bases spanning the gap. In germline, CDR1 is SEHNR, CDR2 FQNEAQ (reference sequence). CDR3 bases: TGTGCCAGCAGCTCAATTGTTATGAACACTGAAGCTTTCTTT. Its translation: CASSSIVMNTEAFF.

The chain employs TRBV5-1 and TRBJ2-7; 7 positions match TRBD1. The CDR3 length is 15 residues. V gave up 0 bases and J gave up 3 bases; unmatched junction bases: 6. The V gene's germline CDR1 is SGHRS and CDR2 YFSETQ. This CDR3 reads CASSLGTGILYEQYF. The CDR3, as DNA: TGCGCCAGCAGCTTGGGGACAGGTATTCTCTACGAGCAGTACTTC.

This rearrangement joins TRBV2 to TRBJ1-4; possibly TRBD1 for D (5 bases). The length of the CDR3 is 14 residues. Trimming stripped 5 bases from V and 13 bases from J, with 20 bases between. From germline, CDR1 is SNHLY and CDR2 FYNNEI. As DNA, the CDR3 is TGTGCCAGCAGTACGGCCGGGACCCAACTTAGACTGTTTTTT. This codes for CASSTAGTQLRLFF.

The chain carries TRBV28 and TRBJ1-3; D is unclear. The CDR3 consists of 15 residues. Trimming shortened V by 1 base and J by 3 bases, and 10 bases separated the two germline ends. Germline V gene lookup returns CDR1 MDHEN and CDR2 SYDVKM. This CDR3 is CASSLSWVFGNTIYF. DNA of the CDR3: TGTGCCAGCAGTTTATCCTGGGTCTTTGGAAACACCATATATTTT.

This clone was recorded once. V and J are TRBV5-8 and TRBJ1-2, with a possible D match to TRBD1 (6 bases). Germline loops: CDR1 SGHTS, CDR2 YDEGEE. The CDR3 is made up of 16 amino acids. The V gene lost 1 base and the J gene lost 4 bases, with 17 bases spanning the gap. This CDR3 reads CASSLTAGTGFYGYTF. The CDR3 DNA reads TGTGCCAGCAGCTTGACAGCCGGAACAGGGTTCTATGGCTACACCTTC.

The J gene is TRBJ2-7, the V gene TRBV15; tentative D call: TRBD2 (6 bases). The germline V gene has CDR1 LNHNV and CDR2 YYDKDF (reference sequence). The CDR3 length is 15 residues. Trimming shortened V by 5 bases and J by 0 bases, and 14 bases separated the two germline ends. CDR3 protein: CATSPGGGASYEQYF. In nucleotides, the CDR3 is TGTGCCACCAGCCCCGGGGGTGGGGCCTCCTACGAGCAGTACTTC.

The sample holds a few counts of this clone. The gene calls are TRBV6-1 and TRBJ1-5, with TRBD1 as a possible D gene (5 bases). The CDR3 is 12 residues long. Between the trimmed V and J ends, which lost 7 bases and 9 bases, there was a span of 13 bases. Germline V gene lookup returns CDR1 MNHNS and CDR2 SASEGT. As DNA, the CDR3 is TGTGCCAGCAAGGCAGGGAGAGGGCCCCAGCATTTT. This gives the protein CASKAGRGPQHF.

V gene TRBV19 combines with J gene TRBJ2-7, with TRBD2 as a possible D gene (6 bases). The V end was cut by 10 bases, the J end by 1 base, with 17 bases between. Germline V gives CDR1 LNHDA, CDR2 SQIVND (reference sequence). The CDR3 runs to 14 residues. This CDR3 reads CATSPGSLSYEQYF. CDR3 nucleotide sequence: TGTGCCACATCGCCCGGGAGTTTATCCTACGAGCAGTACTTC.

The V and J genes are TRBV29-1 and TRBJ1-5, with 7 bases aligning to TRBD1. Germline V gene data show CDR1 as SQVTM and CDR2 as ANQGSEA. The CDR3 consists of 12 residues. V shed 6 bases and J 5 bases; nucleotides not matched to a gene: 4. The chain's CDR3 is CSVKGADQPQHF. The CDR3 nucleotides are TGCAGCGTAAAGGGGGCCGATCAGCCCCAGCATTTT.

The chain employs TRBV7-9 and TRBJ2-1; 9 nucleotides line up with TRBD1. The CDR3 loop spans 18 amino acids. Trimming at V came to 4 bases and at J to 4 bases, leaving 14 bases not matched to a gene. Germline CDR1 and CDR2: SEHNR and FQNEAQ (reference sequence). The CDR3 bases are TGTGCCAGCAGCTCACAGGGGGCGCGAGTAGCGGCATACAATGAGCAGTTCTTC. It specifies CASSSQGARVAAYNEQFF.

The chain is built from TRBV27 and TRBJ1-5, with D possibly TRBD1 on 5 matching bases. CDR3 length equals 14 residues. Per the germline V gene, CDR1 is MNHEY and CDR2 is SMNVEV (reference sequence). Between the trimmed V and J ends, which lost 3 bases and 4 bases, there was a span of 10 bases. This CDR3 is CASSFRQGNQPQHF. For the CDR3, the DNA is TGTGCCAGCAGTTTCAGGCAGGGAAATCAGCCCCAGCATTTT.

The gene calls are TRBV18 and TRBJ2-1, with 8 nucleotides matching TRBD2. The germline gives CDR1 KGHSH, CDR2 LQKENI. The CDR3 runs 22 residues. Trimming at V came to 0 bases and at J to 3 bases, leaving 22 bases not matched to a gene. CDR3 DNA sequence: TGTGCCAGCTCACCACCGCAACTTAGACTAGCGAGAAAAACAAGCCGCTACAATGAGCAGTTCTTC. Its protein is CASSPPQLRLARKTSRYNEQFF.

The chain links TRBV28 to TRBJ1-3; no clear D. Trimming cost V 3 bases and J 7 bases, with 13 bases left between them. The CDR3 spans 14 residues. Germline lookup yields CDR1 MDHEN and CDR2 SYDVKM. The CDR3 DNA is TGTGCCAGCAGTTTCCGGGGAGTAGGGAACACCATATATTTT. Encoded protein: CASSFRGVGNTIYF.

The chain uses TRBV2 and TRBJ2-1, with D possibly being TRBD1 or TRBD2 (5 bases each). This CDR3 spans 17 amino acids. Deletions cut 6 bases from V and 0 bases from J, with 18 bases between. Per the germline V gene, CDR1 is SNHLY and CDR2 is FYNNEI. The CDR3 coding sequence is TGTGCCAGCAGAGGTTCCGGGACGCTTAGCTCCTACAATGAGCAGTTCTTC. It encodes CASRGSGTLSSYNEQFF.

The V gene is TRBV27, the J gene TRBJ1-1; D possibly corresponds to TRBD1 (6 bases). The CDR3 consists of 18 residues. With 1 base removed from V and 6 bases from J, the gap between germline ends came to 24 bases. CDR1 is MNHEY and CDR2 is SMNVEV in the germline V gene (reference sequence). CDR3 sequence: CASSLFSSWRAGDSEAFF. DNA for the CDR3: TGTGCCAGCAGTTTATTCAGTTCCTGGCGGGCAGGGGATTCTGAAGCTTTCTTT.

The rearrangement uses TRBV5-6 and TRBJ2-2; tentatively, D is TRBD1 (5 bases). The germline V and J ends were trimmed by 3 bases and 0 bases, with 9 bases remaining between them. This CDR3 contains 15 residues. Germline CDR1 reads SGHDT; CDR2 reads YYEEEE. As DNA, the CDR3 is TGTGCCAGCAGCTCGCAGGGTACGAACACCGGGGAGCTGTTTTTT. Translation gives CASSSQGTNTGELFF.

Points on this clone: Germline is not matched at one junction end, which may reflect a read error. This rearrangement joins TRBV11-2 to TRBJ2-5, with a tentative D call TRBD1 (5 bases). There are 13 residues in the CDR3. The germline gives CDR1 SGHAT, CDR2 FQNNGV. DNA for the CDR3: TGTGCCAGCAGCGTAGAAGGGGCGGAGACCCAGTACTTC. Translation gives CASSVEGAETQYF.

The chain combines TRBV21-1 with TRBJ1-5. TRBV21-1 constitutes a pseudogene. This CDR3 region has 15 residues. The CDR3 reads CASSKFGTANQPQHF. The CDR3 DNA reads TGTGCCAGCAGCAAATTCGGGACGGCAAATCAGCCCCAGCATTTT.

The CDR3 DNA follows: TGTGCCAGCAGCAAGCTGACGGGACAGGGGGGGAATCAGCCCCAGCATTTT. It translates to CASSKLTGQGGNQPQHF. V is TRBV21-1 and J is TRBJ1-5; the D call TRBD1 from the table was never checked on the DNA. TRBV21-1 is a pseudogene locus. CDR3 size: 17 residues.

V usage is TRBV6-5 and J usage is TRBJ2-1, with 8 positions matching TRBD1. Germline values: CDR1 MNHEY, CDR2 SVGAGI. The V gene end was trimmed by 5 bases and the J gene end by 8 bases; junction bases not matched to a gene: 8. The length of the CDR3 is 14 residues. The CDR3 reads CASSQGALLHEQFF. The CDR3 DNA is TGTGCCAGCAGTCAGGGGGCGCTTCTTCATGAGCAGTTCTTC.

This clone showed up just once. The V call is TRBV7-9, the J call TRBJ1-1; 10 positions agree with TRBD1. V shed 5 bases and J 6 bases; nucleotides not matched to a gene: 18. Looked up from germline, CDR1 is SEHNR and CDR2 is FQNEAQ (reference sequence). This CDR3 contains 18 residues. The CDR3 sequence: CASSLNHGTGAGLAEAFF. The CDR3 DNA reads TGTGCCAGCAGCCTTAACCACGGGACAGGGGCAGGGTTGGCTGAAGCTTTCTTT.

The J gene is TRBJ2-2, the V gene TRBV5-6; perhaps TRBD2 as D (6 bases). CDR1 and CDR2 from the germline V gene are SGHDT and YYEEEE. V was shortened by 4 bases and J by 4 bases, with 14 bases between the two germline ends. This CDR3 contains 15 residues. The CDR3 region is CASSLGGGVTGELFF. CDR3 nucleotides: TGTGCCAGCAGCCTGGGGGGTGGCGTCACCGGGGAGCTGTTTTTT.

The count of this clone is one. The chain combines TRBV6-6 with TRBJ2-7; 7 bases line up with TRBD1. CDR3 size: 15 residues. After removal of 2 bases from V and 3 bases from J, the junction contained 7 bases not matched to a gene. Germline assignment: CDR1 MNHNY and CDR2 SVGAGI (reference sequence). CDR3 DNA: TGTGCCAGCAGTTACGTGACAGGGATGAGCTACGAGCAGTACTTC. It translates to CASSYVTGMSYEQYF.

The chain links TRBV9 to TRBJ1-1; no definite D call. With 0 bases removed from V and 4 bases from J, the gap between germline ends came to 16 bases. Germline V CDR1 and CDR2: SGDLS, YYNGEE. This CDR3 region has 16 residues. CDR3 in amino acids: CASSVEPDWETTEAFF. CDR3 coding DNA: TGTGCCAGCAGCGTAGAACCAGACTGGGAGACCACTGAAGCTTTCTTT.

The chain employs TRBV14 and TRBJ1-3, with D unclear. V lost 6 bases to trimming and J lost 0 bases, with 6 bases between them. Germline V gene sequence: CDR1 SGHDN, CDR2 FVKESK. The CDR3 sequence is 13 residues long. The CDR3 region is CASSPFSGNTIYF. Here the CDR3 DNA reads TGTGCCAGCAGTCCGTTCTCTGGAAACACCATATATTTT.

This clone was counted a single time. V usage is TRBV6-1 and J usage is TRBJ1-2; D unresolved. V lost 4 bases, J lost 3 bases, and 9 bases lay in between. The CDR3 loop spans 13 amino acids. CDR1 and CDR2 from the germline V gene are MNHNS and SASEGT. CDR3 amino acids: CASSVDGHYGYTF. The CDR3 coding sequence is TGTGCCAGCAGTGTGGACGGTCACTATGGCTACACCTTC.